The rows below give T cell receptor beta chains drawn from one sample of a study of shared clonotypes between healthy human individuals. Clones were read by immunoSEQ multiplex PCR, and TCRdb kept only the in-frame ones, dropping some. The sample shows roughly 700,000 clones, around two thirds of them seen only once. The sequenced material came from memory CD4+ T cells sorted from blood. The receptors come from a woman aged 30 to 39 in good health. Each CDR3 is given with its conserved first and last residue.

>TRBV30
CAWSGPGLAGGHEQYF
>TRBV27
CASSLLGGYTEAFF
>TRBV11-2
CASSSNGRTNQPQHF
>TRBV9
CASSVREDTEAFF
>TRBV27
CASSFKGVTDTQYF
>TRBV18
CASSPEGASTEAFF
>TRBV6-6
CASSYSFRGELFF
>TRBV18
CASFTGTSGNYNEQFF
>TRBV28
CASSYDRVGTGELFF
>TRBV7-8
CASTPRRHFNTEAFF
>TRBV10-3
CAISGTSQDEQYF
>TRBV11-1
CASSPRAQRNEKLFF
>TRBV9
CASSVESGGAYEQYF
>TRBV15
CATSGGRSGANVLTF
>TRBV25-1
CASSGSSFEQYF
>TRBV4-2
CASSLIGTDTQYF
>TRBV21-1
CASSKGGGRGDNEQFF
>TRBV7-6
CASSPGTRSGEQYF
>TRBV10-2
CASSVLAGETQYF
>TRBV5-6
CASSLRTLRGTDTQYF
>TRBV2
CASSERSGNQPQHF
>TRBV29-1
CSVATGGSNQPQHF
>TRBV19
CASSRVAGVTDTQYF
>TRBV18
CASSPPTGGAYGYTF
>TRBV11-2
CASSMDRLRVGELFF
>TRBV6-5
CASSLIASVNEQFF
>TRBV28
CASSLDPHQPQHF
>TRBV9
CASSVDADSGYTF
>TRBV4-1
CASSQEDLKYNEQFF
>TRBV5-1
CASFAGPSGANVLTF
>TRBV5-4
CASSLLQSNYGYTF
>TRBV5-1
CASSLDRPSAGELFF
>TRBV27
CASSSIQQASYNEQFF
>TRBV6-5
CASGTLYEQYF
>TRBV7-3
CASSRSGQGALNEQFF
>TRBV9
CASSAGLVTQETQYF
>TRBV5-1
CASSPGRQVTYEQYF
>TRBV6-1
CAIHKDSYNEKLFF
>TRBV18
CASSQDRTTGELFF
>TRBV19
CASSLPGGFLAGELFF
>TRBV27
CASSLGAEPYEQYF
>TRBV6-5
CASQRTGNTGELFF